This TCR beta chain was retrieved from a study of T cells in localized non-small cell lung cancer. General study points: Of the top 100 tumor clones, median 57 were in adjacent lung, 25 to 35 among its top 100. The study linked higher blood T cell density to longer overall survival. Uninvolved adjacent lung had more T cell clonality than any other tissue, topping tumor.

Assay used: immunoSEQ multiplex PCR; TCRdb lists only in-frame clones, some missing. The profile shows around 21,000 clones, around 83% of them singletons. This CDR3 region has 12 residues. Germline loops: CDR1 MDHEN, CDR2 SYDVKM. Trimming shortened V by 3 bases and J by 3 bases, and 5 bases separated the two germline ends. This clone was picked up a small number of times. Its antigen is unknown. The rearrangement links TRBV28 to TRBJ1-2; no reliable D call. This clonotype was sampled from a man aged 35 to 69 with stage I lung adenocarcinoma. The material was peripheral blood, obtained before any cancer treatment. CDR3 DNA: TGTGCCAGCAGTTTTGCCGACTATGGCTACACCTTC. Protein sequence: CASSFADYGYTF.